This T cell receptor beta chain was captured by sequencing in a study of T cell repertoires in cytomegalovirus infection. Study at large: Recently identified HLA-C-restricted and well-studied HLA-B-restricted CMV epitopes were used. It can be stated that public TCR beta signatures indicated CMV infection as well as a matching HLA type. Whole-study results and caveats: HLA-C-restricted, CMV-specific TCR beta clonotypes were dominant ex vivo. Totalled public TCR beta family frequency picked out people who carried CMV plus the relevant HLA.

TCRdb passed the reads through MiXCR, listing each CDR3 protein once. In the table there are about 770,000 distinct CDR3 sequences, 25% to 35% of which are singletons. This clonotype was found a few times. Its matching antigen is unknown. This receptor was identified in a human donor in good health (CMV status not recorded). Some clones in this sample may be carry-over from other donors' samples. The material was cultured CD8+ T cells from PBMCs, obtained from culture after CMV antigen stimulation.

CDR3 sequence (DNA): TGTGCCAGCAGCCAAACCCTCTCTCGGGACAGCCAGTACTTC. It translates to CASSQTLSRDSQYF. V gene TRBV7-6 combines with J gene TRBJ2-5, with TRBD1 matching 7 bases. This CDR3 has 14 amino acids. Germline loops: CDR1 SGHVS, CDR2 FNYEAQ. V gave up 5 bases and J gave up 10 bases; unmatched junction bases: 13.